The present T cell receptor (beta chain) was sequenced within a study of T cell clonality in common variable immunodeficiency. General study points: Compared with healthy controls, CVID subjects showed increased TCRbeta clonality, mostly in about a third.

The CDR3 extends over 15 amino acids. Germline CDR1 is SSHAT and CDR2 is FNYEAQ (reference sequence). Blood samples were heparinized, about 5 to 8 ml per donor. At least ten counts were recorded for this clone. Its matching antigen is unknown. One junction end does not reproduce the germline sequence, and a read error may be involved. The read terminates 3 residues before the CDR3 end, so the remaining end is supplied by the germline J gene. Sequencing used immunoSEQ multiplex PCR; TCRdb keeps in-frame clones, though not all of them. The sample contains approximately 42,000 clones, none of them singletons.

This sequence was found in a person aged 18-69 years in good health. V gene TRBV7-7 combines with J gene TRBJ1-1; 9 bases agree with TRBD1. What was sequenced was peripheral blood mononuclear cells. Partial CDR3 DNA: TGTGCTAGCAGCCCGCGGGACAGGGAAGGGACTGAA. Residues: CASSPRDREGTE. In full, the CDR3 is CASSPRDREGTEAFF.